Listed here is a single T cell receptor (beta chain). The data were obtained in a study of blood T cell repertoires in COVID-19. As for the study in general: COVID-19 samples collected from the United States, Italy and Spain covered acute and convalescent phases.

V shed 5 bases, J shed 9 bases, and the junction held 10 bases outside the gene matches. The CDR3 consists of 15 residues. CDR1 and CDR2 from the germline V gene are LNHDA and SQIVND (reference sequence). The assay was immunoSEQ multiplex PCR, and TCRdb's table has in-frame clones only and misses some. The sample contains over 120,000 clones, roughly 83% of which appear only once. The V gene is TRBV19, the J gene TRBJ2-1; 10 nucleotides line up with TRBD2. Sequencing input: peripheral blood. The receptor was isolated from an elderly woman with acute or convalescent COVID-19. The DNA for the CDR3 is TGTGCCAGTAGTTTTCCAGCGGGGGGGCGCGGTGAGCAGTTCTTC. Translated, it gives CASSFPAGGRGEQFF.